The 3 T cell receptor beta chains below come from one sample, sequenced in a study of shared clonotypes between healthy human individuals. This table comes from immunoSEQ multiplex PCR, and its TCRdb copy is limited to in-frame clones, with some not included. The data hold 1.6 million or so clones, with just under 99% observed a single time. The sequenced material came from naive CD4+ T cells sorted from blood. Subset defined: CD45RA+ positively selected. These receptors came from a man aged 30 to 39 in good health.

This chain connects TRBV11-2 to TRBJ1-1; no clear D. Trimming took 2 bases from V and 3 from J, leaving 7 bases between them. CDR3 length equals 13 residues. Germline-derived CDR1 and CDR2 are SGHAT and FQNNGV. CDR3: CASSLQVDTEAFF. The CDR3 coding sequence is TGTGCCAGCAGCTTACAGGTCGACACTGAAGCTTTCTTT.

This clone came up once. This chain uses TRBV29-1 with TRBJ2-7, with 9 bases lining up with TRBD2. Germline V gives CDR1 SQVTM, CDR2 ANQGSEA. CDR3 length: 11 residues. The chain's CDR3 is CSGGSGRGMYF. CDR3 nucleotides: TGCAGTGGAGGTAGCGGGAGAGGGATGTACTTC.

This chain connects TRBV18 to TRBJ2-7; a possible D gene is TRBD1 (5 bases). Germline V gene data show CDR1 as KGHSH and CDR2 as LQKENI. The CDR3 covers 15 residues. V gave up 4 bases and J gave up 2 bases, with 15 bases separating them. Written as DNA, the CDR3 is TGTGCCAGCTCACAGTCCCGACAGTCCGCCTACGAGCAGTACTTC. As protein: CASSQSRQSAYEQYF.